This TCR beta chain was recovered during a study of regulatory T cells in long-lasting Graves disease. Building of the TCR beta libraries involved iRepertoire HTBI primers and Arm-PCR of CDR3 regions. TCRdb analysed the multiplex PCR reads with MiXCR anew, one entry per CDR3 protein. In the table there are 320,000 or so distinct CDR3 sequences, 18% of which are singletons. The CDR3 totals 16 residues. The V gene's germline CDR1 is SGHTA and CDR2 FQGTGA. V shed 5 bases, J shed 4 bases, and the junction held 11 bases outside the gene matches. This clonotype was seen many times. Time point defined: newly diagnosed GD, antithyroid drugs for less than 3 months. Construction of the TCR library relied on RNA isolated from PBMCs.

The rearrangement joins TRBV7-3 to TRBJ2-1, with 7 positions matching TRBD2. The starting material was peripheral blood mononuclear cells (PBMCs), obtained at new diagnosis, from a patient treated with antithyroid drugs. The sequence came from a female donor with Graves disease. The CDR3 is CASSPRWTRDYNEQFF. CDR3 nucleotide sequence: TGTGCCAGCAGCCCCCGTTGGACTAGGGATTACAATGAGCAGTTCTTC.